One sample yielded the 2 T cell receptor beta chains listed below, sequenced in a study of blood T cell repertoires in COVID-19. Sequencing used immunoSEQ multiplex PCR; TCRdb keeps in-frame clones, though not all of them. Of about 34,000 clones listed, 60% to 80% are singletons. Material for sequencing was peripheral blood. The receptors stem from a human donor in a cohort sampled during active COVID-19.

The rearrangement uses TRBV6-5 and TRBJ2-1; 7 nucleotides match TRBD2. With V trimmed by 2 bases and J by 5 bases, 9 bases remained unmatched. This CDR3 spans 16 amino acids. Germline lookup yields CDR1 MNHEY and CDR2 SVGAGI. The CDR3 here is CASSYRGGRSDNEQFF. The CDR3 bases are TGTGCCAGCAGTTACAGAGGCGGGAGAAGTGACAATGAGCAGTTCTTC.

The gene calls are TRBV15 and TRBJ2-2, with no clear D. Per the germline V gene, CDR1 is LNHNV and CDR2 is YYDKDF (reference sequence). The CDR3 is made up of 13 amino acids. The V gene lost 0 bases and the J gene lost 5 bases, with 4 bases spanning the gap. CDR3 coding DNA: TGTGCCACCAGCAGAGATCTAACCGGGGAGCTGTTTTTT. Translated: CATSRDLTGELFF.